This TCR beta chain derives from a study of blood T cells in healthy people across ages. A second PCR of roughly 7 to 11 cycles used a sample-barcoded 5' primer and a J-beta primer mix. TCRdb itself ran the 5' RACE reads through MiXCR, one entry per CDR3 protein. This repertoire shows 1.5 million to 2 million distinct CDR3 sequences, 35% to 50% found once; its top ten account for about 23%. The CDR3 loop spans 14 amino acids. The germline V gene has CDR1 SGHVS and CDR2 FQNEAQ. Trimming cost V 7 bases and J 6 bases, with 16 bases left between them. The clonotype comes from a human donor in good health. Specimen: blood. This chain connects TRBV7-8 to TRBJ2-1, with D possibly matching TRBD2 (7 bases). The CDR3 spells CASTWRGGINEQFF. CDR3 bases: TGTGCCAGCACCTGGAGGGGGGGGATCAATGAGCAGTTCTTC.